A selection of T cell receptor beta chains follows, all from one sample in a study of T cell responses to AZD1222 COVID-19 vaccine. Data came from immunoSEQ multiplex PCR; TCRdb stores just in-frame clones and leaves some out. The sample includes fewer than 90,000 clones, 70% to 90% of them seen just once. Sequenced here: peripheral blood, sampled on day 0 of AZD1222 vaccination. The receptors shown here come from an adult in good health. Both conserved end residues are trimmed from each CDR3. The D gene is left open where the match is weak.

j_gene: TRBJ2-2; v_gene: TRBV5-5; len: 14; d_gene: .; CDR3aa: ASSLGLALNTGELF
j_gene: TRBJ2-1; v_gene: TRBV18; len: 13; d_gene: TRBD1; CDR3aa: ASSPGTGTYNEQF
j_gene: TRBJ2-5; v_gene: TRBV19; len: 10; d_gene: .; CDR3aa: ASTDAGETQY
j_gene: TRBJ1-2; v_gene: TRBV29-1; len: 9; d_gene: .; CDR3aa: SVSRSRGYT
j_gene: TRBJ2-4; v_gene: TRBV12-5; len: 16; d_gene: .; CDR3aa: ASGLVPGGPQAKNIQY
j_gene: TRBJ2-3; v_gene: TRBV28; len: 15; d_gene: .; CDR3aa: ASSSFSDPYHTDTQY
j_gene: TRBJ1-5; v_gene: TRBV7-9; len: 13; d_gene: TRBD1; CDR3aa: ASSGPGQGNQPQH
j_gene: TRBJ1-6; v_gene: TRBV6-5; len: 12; d_gene: .; CDR3aa: ASSYSSGNSPLH
j_gene: TRBJ2-7; v_gene: TRBV5-1; len: 11; d_gene: .; CDR3aa: ASSFNQGYEQY
j_gene: TRBJ1-3; v_gene: TRBV29-1; len: 11; d_gene: TRBD1; CDR3aa: SVGTGVGNTIY
j_gene: TRBJ2-3; v_gene: TRBV27; len: 12; d_gene: .; CDR3aa: ASSLSTSGDTQY
j_gene: TRBJ2-3; v_gene: TRBV7-3; len: 12; d_gene: TRBD2; CDR3aa: ASSFSGSPDTQY
j_gene: TRBJ1-1; v_gene: TRBV12-3/TRBV12-4; len: 9; d_gene: .; CDR3aa: ASSFTDEAF
j_gene: TRBJ2-1; v_gene: TRBV4-2; len: 14; d_gene: TRBD2; CDR3aa: ASSPTGLAGGNEQF
j_gene: TRBJ1-4; v_gene: TRBV3-1/TRBV3-2; len: 12; d_gene: .; CDR3aa: ASSQVAGNEKLF
j_gene: TRBJ2-2; v_gene: TRBV7-2; len: 13; d_gene: .; CDR3aa: ASRSNTGLAGELF
j_gene: TRBJ1-1; v_gene: TRBV28; len: 12; d_gene: .; CDR3aa: ASSLGTMNTEAF
j_gene: TRBJ2-5; v_gene: TRBV3-1/TRBV3-2; len: 12; d_gene: .; CDR3aa: ASSQGDGQETQY
j_gene: TRBJ2-1; v_gene: TRBV28; len: 12; d_gene: .; CDR3aa: ASSFRFPGPEQF
j_gene: TRBJ2-3; v_gene: TRBV2; len: 13; d_gene: .; CDR3aa: ASSRRGTATDTQY
j_gene: TRBJ1-6; v_gene: TRBV18; len: 13; d_gene: .; CDR3aa: ASSPWGASNSPLH
j_gene: TRBJ2-2; v_gene: TRBV6-5; len: 10; d_gene: .; CDR3aa: ASTRWAGELF
j_gene: TRBJ1-5; v_gene: TRBV28; len: 11; d_gene: .; CDR3aa: ASIQDYNQPQH
j_gene: TRBJ2-1; v_gene: TRBV7-9; len: 15; d_gene: TRBD2; CDR3aa: ASSLGRLAGGPVEQF
j_gene: TRBJ1-2; v_gene: TRBV20-1; len: 9; d_gene: .; CDR3aa: SARPDYGYT
j_gene: TRBJ2-7; v_gene: TRBV6-5; len: 11; d_gene: TRBD1; CDR3aa: ASSPGQGPEQY
j_gene: TRBJ2-7; v_gene: TRBV6-5; len: 11; d_gene: TRBD2; CDR3aa: ASSRAGGYEQY
j_gene: TRBJ1-3; v_gene: TRBV18; len: 11; d_gene: .; CDR3aa: AIGSARGNTIY
j_gene: TRBJ1-4; v_gene: TRBV2; len: 12; d_gene: TRBD1; CDR3aa: ASIRQGGGEKLF
j_gene: TRBJ2-7; v_gene: TRBV11-2; len: 16; d_gene: .; CDR3aa: ASSLDLGPVREAYEQY
j_gene: TRBJ1-5; v_gene: TRBV12-3/TRBV12-4; len: 10; d_gene: .; CDR3aa: AIQHSNQPQH
j_gene: TRBJ2-3; v_gene: TRBV5-4; len: 13; d_gene: TRBD2; CDR3aa: ASSRGRGITDTQY
j_gene: TRBJ1-2; v_gene: TRBV28; len: 11; d_gene: .; CDR3aa: ASSNSGGYGYT
j_gene: TRBJ2-7; v_gene: TRBV7-9; len: 13; d_gene: .; CDR3aa: ASRRGAGPSYEQY
j_gene: TRBJ1-3; v_gene: TRBV6-1; len: 16; d_gene: .; CDR3aa: ASSDRPPWGSSGNTIY
j_gene: TRBJ2-2; v_gene: TRBV19; len: 12; d_gene: TRBD1; CDR3aa: ASSGTANTGELF
j_gene: TRBJ2-1; v_gene: TRBV13; len: 10; d_gene: .; CDR3aa: ASSVYYNEQF
j_gene: TRBJ2-5; v_gene: TRBV7-2; len: 14; d_gene: .; CDR3aa: ASSFLSGGRGETQY
j_gene: TRBJ2-7; v_gene: TRBV24-1; len: 12; d_gene: .; CDR3aa: ATSDFRRGWQQY
j_gene: TRBJ2-7; v_gene: TRBV12-3/TRBV12-4; len: 11; d_gene: .; CDR3aa: ASSLARGYEQY
j_gene: TRBJ1-4; v_gene: TRBV19; len: 11; d_gene: .; CDR3aa: ASSMPRREKLF
j_gene: TRBJ2-7; v_gene: TRBV28; len: 9; d_gene: .; CDR3aa: ASSPPHEQY
j_gene: TRBJ2-4; v_gene: TRBV19; len: 12; d_gene: .; CDR3aa: ASTPSPGLTIQY
j_gene: TRBJ1-1; v_gene: TRBV5-4; len: 11; d_gene: .; CDR3aa: ASSLLGGLEAF
j_gene: TRBJ2-1; v_gene: TRBV6-6; len: 11; d_gene: .; CDR3aa: ASRYWAGNEQF
j_gene: TRBJ2-1; v_gene: TRBV5-1; len: 12; d_gene: TRBD1; CDR3aa: ASSLDRGSDEQF
j_gene: TRBJ2-1; v_gene: TRBV11-2; len: 12; d_gene: .; CDR3aa: ASSLDLGHERQF
j_gene: TRBJ2-7; v_gene: TRBV30; len: 17; d_gene: TRBD2; CDR3aa: AWRRTGTSGRIVSYEQY
j_gene: TRBJ1-2; v_gene: TRBV28; len: 16; d_gene: .; CDR3aa: ASSQLRDILTRGYGYT